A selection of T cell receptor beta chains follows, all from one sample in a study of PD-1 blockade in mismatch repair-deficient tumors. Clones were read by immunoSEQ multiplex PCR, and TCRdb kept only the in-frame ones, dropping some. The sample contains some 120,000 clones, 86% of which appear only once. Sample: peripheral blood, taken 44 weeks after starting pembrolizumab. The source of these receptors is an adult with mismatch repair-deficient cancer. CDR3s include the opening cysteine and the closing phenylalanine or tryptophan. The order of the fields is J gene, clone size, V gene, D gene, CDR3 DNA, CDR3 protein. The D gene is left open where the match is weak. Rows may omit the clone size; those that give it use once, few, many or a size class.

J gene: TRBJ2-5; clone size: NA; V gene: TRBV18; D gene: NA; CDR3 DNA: TGTGCCAGCTCACCACCCGGGGTGCGTGCAGAGACCCAGTACTTC; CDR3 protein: CASSPPGVRAETQYF
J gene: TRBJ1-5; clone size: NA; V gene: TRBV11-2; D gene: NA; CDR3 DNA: TGTGCCAGCAGTTTTACGGGGAATAGCAATCAGCCCCAGCATTTT; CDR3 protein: CASSFTGNSNQPQHF
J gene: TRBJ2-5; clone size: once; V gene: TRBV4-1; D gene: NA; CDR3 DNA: TGCGCCAGCAGCCATCGGGGCCGGAAAGAGACCCAGTACTTC; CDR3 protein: CASSHRGRKETQYF
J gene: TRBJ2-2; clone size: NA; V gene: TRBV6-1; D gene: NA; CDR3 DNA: TGTGCCAGCAGGAGGGGTCTGTTCGCCGGGGAGCTGTTTTTT; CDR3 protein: CASRRGLFAGELFF
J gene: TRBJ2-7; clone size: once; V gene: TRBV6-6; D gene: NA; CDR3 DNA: TGTGCCAGCAGGAGGAGCTCCTACGAGCAGTACTTC; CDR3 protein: CASRRSSYEQYF
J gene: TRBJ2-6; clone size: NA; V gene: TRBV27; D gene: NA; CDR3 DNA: TGTGCCAGCAGTTTAACCACAGGAACTGGGGCCAACGTCCTGACTTTC; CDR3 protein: CASSLTTGTGANVLTF
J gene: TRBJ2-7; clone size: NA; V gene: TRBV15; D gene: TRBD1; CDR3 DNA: TGTGCCACCAGCAGGGGACAGGGGCCCGAGCAGTACTTC; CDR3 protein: CATSRGQGPEQYF
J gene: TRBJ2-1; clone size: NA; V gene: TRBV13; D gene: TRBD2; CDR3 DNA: TGTGCCAGCAGCTTAGTATCAGCGGGAGAAAGTTTTGATGAGCAGTTCTTC; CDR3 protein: CASSLVSAGESFDEQFF
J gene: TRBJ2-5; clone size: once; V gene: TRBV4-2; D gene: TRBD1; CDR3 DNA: TGTGCCAGCAGCCTCGACAGGGAGCGTCAGACCCAGTACTTC; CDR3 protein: CASSLDRERQTQYF
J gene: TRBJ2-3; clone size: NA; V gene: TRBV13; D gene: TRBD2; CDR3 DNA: TGTGCCAGCAGCTTAGGGGGGTCAGCGGGAGTGACGACAGATACGCAGTATTTT; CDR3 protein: CASSLGGSAGVTTDTQYF
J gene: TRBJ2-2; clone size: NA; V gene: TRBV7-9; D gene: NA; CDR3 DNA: TGTGCCAGCAGCTTTAAGGTGGTACAGGGTGACACCGGGGAGCTGTTTTTT; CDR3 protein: CASSFKVVQGDTGELFF
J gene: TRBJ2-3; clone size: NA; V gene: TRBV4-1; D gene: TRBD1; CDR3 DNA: TGCGCCAGCAGCCACCTCGGGACAGGGGGCTCAGATACGCAGTATTTT; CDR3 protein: CASSHLGTGGSDTQYF
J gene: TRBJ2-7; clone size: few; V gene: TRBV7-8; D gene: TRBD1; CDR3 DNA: TGTGCCAGCAGCTTAGGGACAGGGACAGGGCACGAGCAGTACTTC; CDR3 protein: CASSLGTGTGHEQYF
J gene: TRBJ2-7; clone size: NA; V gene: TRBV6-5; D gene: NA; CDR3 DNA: TGTGCCAGCAGTTACGCGGACTTTAGCGAGCAGTACTTC; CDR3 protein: CASSYADFSEQYF
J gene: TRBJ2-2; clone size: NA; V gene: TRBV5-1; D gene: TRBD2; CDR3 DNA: TGCGCCAGCAGCTTAGGACTAGCGGGAACCGGGGAGCTGTTTTTT; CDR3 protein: CASSLGLAGTGELFF
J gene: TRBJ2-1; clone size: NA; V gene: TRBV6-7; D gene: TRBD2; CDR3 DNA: TGTGCCAGCACCTGGGCTAGCGGGAGTAATGAGCAGTTCTTC; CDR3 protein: CASTWASGSNEQFF
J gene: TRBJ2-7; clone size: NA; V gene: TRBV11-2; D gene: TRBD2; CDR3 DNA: TGTGCCAGCAGCGTTAGCGGGAGGGCCTACGAGCAGTACTTC; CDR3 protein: CASSVSGRAYEQYF
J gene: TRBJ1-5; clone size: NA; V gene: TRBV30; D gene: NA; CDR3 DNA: TGTGCCTGGTCCCCCTCGGGGGGGCTAGGGTGGAAGCCCCAGCATTTT; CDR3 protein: CAWSPSGGLGWKPQHF
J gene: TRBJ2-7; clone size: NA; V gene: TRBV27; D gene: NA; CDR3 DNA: TGTGCCAGCAGCCTGACAGCTTCCTACGAGCAGTACTTC; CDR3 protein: CASSLTASYEQYF
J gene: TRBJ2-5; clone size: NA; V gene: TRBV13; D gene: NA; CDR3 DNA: TGTGCCAGCAGCCCCCCCTCGGGCGGGACGGTCCACGAGACCCAGTACTTC; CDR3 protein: CASSPPSGGTVHETQYF
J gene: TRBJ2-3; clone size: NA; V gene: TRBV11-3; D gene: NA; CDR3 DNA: TGTGCCAGCAGCTTAGCTGTGGACAGAAACACAGATACGCAGTATTTT; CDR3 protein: CASSLAVDRNTDTQYF
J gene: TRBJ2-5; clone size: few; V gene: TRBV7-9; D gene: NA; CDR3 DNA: TGTGCCAGCAGCTTAGTCGGGGAGACCCAGTACTTC; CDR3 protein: CASSLVGETQYF
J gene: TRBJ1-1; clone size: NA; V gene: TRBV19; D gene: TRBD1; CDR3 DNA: TGTGCCAGTAGCCAGGGGGGCACTGAAGCTTTCTTT; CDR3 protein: CASSQGGTEAFF
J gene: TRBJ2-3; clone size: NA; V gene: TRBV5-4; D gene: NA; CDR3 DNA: TGTGCCAGCAGCTTGGAGGGACCCTCTGGTGCAGATACGCAGTATTTT; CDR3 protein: CASSLEGPSGADTQYF
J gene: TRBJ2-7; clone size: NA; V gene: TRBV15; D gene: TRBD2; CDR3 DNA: TGTGCCACCAGCGGAACAGCGGGAAGCGAGCAGTACTTC; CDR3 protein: CATSGTAGSEQYF
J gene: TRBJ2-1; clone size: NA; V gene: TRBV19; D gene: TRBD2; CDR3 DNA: TGTGCCAGTAGTATCGGGGCTAGCGGGGGCTGGGCCGATGAGCAGTTCTTC; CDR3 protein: CASSIGASGGWADEQFF
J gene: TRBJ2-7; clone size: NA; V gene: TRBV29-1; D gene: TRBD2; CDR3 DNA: TGCAGCTACCGATCAAGTAGCGGGGGTGCCTACGAGCAGTACTTC; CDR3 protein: CSYRSSSGGAYEQYF
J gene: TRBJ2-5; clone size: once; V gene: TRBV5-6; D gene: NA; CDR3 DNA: TGTGCCAGCAGCTTGGCCCTAGCCCAGTACCAAGAGACCCAGTACTTC; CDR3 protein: CASSLALAQYQETQYF
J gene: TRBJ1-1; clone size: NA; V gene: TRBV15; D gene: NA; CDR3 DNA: TGTGCCACCAGCAGAACCACAGGGTCTGAAGCTTTCTTT; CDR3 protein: CATSRTTGSEAFF
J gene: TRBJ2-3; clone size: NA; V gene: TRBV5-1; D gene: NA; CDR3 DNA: TGCGCCAGCAGCACGGACGTGGGCAGCAAAGGCACAGATACGCAGTATTTT; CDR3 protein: CASSTDVGSKGTDTQYF
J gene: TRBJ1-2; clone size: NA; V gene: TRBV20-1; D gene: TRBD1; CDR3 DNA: TGCAGTGCTCCCGGACAGGATGGCTACACCTTC; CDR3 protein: CSAPGQDGYTF
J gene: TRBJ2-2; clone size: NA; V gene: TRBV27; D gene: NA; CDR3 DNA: TGTGCCAGCAGTTTAAACGCGGGACGCGGTAGCACCGGGGAGCTGTTTTTT; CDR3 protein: CASSLNAGRGSTGELFF
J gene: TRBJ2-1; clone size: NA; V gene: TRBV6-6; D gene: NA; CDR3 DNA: TGTGCCAGCCGGGCAGGGAGCGGTGGTGAGCAGTTCTTC; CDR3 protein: CASRAGSGGEQFF
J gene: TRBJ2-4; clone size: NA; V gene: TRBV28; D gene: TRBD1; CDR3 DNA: TGTGCCAGCAGTCACCGAGACAGGGCTGCTCACAGCAGGGCCAAAAACATTCAGTACTTC; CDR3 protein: CASSHRDRAAHSRAKNIQYF
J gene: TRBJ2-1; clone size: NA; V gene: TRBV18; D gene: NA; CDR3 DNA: TGTGCCAGCTCACCTTCGATCGGGGGAATGGGCAATGAGCAGTTCTTC; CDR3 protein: CASSPSIGGMGNEQFF
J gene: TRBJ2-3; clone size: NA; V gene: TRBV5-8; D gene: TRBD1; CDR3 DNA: TGTGCCAGCAGCGAAGGGACAGGAGGGGGACATACGCAGTATTTT; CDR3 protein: CASSEGTGGGHTQYF
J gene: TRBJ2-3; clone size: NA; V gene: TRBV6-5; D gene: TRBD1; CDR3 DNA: TGTGCCAGCAGTTACACCGGACAGGGCCCAGATACGCAGTATTTT; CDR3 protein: CASSYTGQGPDTQYF
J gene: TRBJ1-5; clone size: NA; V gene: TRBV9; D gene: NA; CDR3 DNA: TGTGCCAGCAGCGTAGGGCTTGGGGGACAGCCCCAGCATTTT; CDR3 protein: CASSVGLGGQPQHF
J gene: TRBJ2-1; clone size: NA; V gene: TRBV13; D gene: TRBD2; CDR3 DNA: TGTGCCAGCAGCTCTACACTAGCGGGGCGGACGGATGAGCAGTTCTTC; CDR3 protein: CASSSTLAGRTDEQFF
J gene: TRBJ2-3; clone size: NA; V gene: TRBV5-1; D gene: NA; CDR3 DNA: TGCGCCAGCAGCTCCGTCGGCACAGATACGCAGTATTTT; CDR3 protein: CASSSVGTDTQYF
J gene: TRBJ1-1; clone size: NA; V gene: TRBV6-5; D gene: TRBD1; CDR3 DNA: TGTGCCAGCAGTTACAGGGGGCGTGGGACTGAAGCTTTCTTT; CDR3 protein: CASSYRGRGTEAFF
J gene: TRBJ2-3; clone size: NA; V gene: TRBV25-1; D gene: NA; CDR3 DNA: TGTGCCAGCAGTTTTCCCACCCCCGGGGGAGATACGCAGTATTTT; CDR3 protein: CASSFPTPGGDTQYF
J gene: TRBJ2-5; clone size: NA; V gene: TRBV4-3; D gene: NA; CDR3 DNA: TGCGCCAGCAGCCAAGAAGACGGGACTCAAGAGACCCAGTACTTC; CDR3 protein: CASSQEDGTQETQYF
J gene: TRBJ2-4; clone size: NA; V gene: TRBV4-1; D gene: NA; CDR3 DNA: TGCGCCAGCAGCCAAGACCAGAACCCGGGAGACATTCAGTACTTC; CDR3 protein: CASSQDQNPGDIQYF
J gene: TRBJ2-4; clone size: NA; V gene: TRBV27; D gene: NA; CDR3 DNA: TGTGCCAGCAGTCGGATCCCGGGGGACATTCAGTACTTC; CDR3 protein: CASSRIPGDIQYF
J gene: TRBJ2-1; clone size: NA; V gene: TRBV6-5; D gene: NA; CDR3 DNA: TGTGCCAGCAGTAACAGAGACAATGAGCAGTTCTTC; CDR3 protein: CASSNRDNEQFF
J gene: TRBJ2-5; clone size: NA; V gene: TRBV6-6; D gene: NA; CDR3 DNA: TGTGCCAGCAGTTACAAGGGATCCCCAGAGACCCAGTACTTC; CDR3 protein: CASSYKGSPETQYF
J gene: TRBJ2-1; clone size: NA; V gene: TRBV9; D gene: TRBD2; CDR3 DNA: TGTGCCAGCAGCCCAAGCCGGACTAGCTATGAGCAGTTCTTC; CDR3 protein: CASSPSRTSYEQFF
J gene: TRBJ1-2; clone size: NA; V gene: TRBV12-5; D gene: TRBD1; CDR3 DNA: TGTGCTAGTGGTTTGGCCAGGGGGCGGCTTGATGGCTACACCTTC; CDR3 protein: CASGLARGRLDGYTF
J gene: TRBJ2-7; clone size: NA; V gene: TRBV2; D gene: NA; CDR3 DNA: TGTGCCAGCAGCGGCGTCGGGGGAAGGGAGCAGTACTTC; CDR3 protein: CASSGVGGREQYF
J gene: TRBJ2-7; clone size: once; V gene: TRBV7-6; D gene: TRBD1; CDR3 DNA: TGTGCCAGCAGCTTAGGGGCAGGGGGCTTCTACGAGCAGTACTTC; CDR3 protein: CASSLGAGGFYEQYF
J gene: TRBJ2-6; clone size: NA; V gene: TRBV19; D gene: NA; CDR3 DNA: TGTGCCAGTAGCTCCCGGGACACAGAGGGCTCTGGGGCCAACGTCCTGACTTTC; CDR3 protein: CASSSRDTEGSGANVLTF
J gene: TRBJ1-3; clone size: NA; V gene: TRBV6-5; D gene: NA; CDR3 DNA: TGTGCCAGCAGTTACGGGTCCACTGGAAACACCATATATTTT; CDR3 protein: CASSYGSTGNTIYF
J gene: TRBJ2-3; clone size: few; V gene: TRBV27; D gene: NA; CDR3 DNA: TGTGCCAGCAGAAGGGCAGTAAGCACAGATACGCAGTATTTT; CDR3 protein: CASRRAVSTDTQYF
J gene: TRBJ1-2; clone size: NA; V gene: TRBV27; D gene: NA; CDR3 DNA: TGTGCCAGCAGTTTGCACGATCAGGGGATAGGAGGCTACACCTTC; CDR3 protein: CASSLHDQGIGGYTF
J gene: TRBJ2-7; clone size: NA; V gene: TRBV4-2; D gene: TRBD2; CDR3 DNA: TGTGCCAGCAGCCAACCATTGGGACTATCGAGATTC; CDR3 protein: CASSQPLGLSRF
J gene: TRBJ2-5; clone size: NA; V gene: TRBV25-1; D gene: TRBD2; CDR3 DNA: TGTGCCAGCAGTGAATACGTGATGAGCGGGACTAACCAAGAGACCCAGTACTTC; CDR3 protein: CASSEYVMSGTNQETQYF
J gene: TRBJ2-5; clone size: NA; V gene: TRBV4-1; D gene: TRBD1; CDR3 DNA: TGCGCCAGCAGCCAAGCCCCTTACAGGGGGGTACAAGAGACCCAGTACTTC; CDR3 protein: CASSQAPYRGVQETQYF